The clone carrying this T cell receptor (beta chain) came up a few times. Followed longitudinally, the Seattle patients had been enrolled during active infection. This sample is part of a study of blood T cell repertoires in COVID-19. As for the study in general: Collection of acute and convalescent COVID-19 samples took place in the United States, Italy and Spain. T cells, B-cell-depleted T cells, or PBMCs supplied cDNA or gDNA.

As processed by the authors: Estimates of nucleated cell counts were drawn from the amplification of reference gene primers. Assay: immunoSEQ multiplex PCR; the TCRdb copy retains only in-frame clones and omits some. The D gene and trimming were derived from the DNA, and the V and J assignments and clone size from that table. Of under 85,000 clones listed, roughly 84% are singletons. Input material: peripheral blood. This TCR came from a man aged 25 to 40 with COVID-19, enrolled during active disease.

The CDR3 nucleotides are TGTGCCAGCAGTCCACTCTGGACAGGGGGGTTGAATTCACCCCTCCACTTT. Translated, it gives CASSPLWTGGLNSPLHF. V usage is TRBV27 and J usage is TRBJ1-6; 10 nucleotides match TRBD1. The CDR3 spans 17 residues. V trimming: 5 bases; J trimming: 7 bases; junction bases outside the gene matches: 11. The germline CDR1 and CDR2 sequences are MNHEY and SMNVEV (reference sequence).